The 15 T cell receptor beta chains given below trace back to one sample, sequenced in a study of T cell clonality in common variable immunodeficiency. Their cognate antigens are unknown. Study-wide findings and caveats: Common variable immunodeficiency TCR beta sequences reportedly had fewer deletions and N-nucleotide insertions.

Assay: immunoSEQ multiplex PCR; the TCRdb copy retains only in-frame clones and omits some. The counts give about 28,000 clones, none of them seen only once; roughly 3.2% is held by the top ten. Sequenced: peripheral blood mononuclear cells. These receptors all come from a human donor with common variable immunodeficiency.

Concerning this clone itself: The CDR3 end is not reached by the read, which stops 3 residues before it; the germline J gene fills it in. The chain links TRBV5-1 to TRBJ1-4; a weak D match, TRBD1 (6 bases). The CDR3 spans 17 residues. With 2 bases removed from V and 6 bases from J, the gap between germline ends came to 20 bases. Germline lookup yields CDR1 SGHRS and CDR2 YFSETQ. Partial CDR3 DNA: TGCGCCAGCAGCTTCTGGGGAGGGGGAATCAACGATGAAAAA. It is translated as CASSFWGGGINDEK. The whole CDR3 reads CASSFWGGGINDEKLFF.

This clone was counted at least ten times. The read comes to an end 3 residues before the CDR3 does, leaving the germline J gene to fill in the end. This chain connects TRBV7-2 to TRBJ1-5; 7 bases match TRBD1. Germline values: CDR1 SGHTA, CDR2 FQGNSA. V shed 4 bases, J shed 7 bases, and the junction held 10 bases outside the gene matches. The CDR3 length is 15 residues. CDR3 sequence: CASSSGQLNGQPQHF. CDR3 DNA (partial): TGTGCCAGCAGCTCGGGACAGCTGAATGGGCAGCCC.

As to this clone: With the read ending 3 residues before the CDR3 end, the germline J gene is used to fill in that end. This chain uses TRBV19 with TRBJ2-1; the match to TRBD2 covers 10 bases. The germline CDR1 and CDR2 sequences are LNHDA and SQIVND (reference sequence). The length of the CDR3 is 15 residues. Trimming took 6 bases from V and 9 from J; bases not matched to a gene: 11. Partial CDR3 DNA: TGTGCCAGTAGCCTCGGAGCTAGCGGGAGAACTGAG. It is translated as CASSLGASGRTE. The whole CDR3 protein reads CASSLGASGRTEQFF.

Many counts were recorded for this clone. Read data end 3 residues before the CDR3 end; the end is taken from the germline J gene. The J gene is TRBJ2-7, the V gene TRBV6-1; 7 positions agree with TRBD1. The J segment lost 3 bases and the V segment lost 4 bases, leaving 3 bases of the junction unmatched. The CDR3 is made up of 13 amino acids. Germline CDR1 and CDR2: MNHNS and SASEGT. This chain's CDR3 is CASSVQGRYEQYF. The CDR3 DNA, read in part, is TGTGCCAGCAGTGTACAGGGGCGCTACGAG.

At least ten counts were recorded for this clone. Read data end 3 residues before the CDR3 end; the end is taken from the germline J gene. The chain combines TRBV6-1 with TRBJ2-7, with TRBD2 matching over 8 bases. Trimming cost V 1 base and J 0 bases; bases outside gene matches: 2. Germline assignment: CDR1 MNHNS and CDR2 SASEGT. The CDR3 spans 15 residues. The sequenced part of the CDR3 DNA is TGTGCCAGCAGTGAAGGGACTAGCAGCTCCTACGAG. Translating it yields CASSEGTSSSYE. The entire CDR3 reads CASSEGTSSSYEQYF.

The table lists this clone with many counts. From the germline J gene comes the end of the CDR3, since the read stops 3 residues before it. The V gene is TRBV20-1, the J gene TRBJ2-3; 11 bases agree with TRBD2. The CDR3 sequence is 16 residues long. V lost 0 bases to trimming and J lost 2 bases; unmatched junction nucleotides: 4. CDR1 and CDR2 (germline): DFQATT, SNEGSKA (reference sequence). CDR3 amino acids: CSARDGTSGTTDTQYF. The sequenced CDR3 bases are TGCAGTGCTAGAGATGGGACTAGCGGAACCACAGATACG.

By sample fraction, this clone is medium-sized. The CDR3 region is CASSQEARLAEYNEQFF. The part of the CDR3 DNA that was read is TGTGCCAGCAGCCAAGAGGCGAGACTAGCAGAGTACAATGAG. This rearrangement joins TRBV14 to TRBJ2-1; 7 positions match TRBD2. The sequenced fragment ends 3 residues before the CDR3 boundary, so the rest is inferred from the germline J gene. Germline-derived CDR1 and CDR2 are SGHDN and FVKESK. This CDR3 is built from 17 residues. V lost 0 bases, J lost 4 bases, and 9 bases stayed unmatched.

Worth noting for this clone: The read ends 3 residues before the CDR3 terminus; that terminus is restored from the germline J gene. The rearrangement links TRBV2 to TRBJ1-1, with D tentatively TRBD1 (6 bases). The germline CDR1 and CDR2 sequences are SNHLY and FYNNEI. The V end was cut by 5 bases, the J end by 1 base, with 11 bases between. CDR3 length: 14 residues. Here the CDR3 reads CASSLGAGNTEAFF. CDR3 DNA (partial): TGTGCCAGCAGTCTGGGGGCTGGGAACACTGAA.

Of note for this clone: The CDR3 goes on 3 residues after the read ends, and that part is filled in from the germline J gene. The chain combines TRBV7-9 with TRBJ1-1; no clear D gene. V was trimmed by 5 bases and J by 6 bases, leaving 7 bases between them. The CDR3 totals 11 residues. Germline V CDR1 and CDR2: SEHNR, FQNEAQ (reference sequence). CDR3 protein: CASSPQAEAFF. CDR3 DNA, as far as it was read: TGTGCCAGCAGCCCGCAGGCTGAA.

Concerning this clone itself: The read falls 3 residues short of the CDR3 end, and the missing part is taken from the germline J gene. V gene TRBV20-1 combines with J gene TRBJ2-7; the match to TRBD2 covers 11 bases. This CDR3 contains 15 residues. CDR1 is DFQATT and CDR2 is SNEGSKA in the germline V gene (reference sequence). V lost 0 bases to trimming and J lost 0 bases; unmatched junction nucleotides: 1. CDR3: CSARDTSGSSYEQYF. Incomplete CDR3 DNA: TGCAGTGCTAGAGACACTAGCGGGAGCTCCTACGAG.

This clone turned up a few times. This chain's CDR3 is CSVLGTSGSSSSYEQYF. The sequenced part of the CDR3 DNA is TGCAGCGTTCTCGGGACTAGCGGGAGCTCCAGCTCCTACGAG. This chain links TRBV29-1 with TRBJ2-7; 14 bases agree with TRBD2. The read terminates 3 residues ahead of where the CDR3 ends, so the germline J gene completes it. With 5 bases clipped from V and 0 bases from J, the junction kept 9 bases outside the gene matches. This CDR3 is 17 amino acids long. Germline CDR1 SQVTM, CDR2 ANQGSEA.

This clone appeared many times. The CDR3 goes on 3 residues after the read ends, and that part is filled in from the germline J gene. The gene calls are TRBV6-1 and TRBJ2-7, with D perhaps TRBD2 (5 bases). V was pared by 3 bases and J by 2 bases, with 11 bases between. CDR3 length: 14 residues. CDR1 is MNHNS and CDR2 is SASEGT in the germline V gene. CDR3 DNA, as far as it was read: TGTGCCAGCAGTGAGAGCGGAGGCGCCTACGAG. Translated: CASSESGGAYE. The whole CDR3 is CASSESGGAYEQYF.

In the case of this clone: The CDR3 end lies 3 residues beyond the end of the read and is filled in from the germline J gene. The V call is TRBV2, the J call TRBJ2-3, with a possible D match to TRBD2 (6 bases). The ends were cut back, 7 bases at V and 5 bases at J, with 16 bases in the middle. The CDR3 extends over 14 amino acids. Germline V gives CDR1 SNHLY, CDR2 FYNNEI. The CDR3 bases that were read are TGTGCCAGCAATCTCAACCGGGGAGGAGATACG. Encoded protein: CASNLNRGGDT. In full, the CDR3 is CASNLNRGGDTQYF. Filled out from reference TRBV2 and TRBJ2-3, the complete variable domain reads EPEVTQTPSHQVTQMGQEVILRCVPISNHLYFYWYRQILGQKVEFLVSFYNNEISEKSEIFDDQFSVERPDGSNFTLKIRSTKLEDSAMYFCASNLNRGGDTQYFGPGTRLTVL.

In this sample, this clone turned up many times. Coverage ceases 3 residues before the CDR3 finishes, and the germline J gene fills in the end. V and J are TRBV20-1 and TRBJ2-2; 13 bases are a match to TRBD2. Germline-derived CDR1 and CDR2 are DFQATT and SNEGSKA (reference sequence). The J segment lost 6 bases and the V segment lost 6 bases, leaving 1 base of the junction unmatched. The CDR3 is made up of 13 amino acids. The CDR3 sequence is CSAGLAGAGELFF. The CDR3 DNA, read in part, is TGCAGTGCCGGACTAGCGGGAGCCGGGGAG.

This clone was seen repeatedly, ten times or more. Incomplete CDR3 DNA: TGTGCCAGTCGTCCGGGACAGGGAAGCTCCTACGAG. This sequence encodes CASRPGQGSSYE. The whole CDR3 reads CASRPGQGSSYEQYF. The chain couples TRBV19 to TRBJ2-7, with 9 bases fitting TRBD1. From the germline J gene comes the end of the CDR3, since the read stops 3 residues before it. The V gene's germline CDR1 is LNHDA and CDR2 SQIVND (reference sequence). The CDR3 is 15 residues long. Trimming took 8 bases from V and 0 from J; bases not matched to a gene: 8.